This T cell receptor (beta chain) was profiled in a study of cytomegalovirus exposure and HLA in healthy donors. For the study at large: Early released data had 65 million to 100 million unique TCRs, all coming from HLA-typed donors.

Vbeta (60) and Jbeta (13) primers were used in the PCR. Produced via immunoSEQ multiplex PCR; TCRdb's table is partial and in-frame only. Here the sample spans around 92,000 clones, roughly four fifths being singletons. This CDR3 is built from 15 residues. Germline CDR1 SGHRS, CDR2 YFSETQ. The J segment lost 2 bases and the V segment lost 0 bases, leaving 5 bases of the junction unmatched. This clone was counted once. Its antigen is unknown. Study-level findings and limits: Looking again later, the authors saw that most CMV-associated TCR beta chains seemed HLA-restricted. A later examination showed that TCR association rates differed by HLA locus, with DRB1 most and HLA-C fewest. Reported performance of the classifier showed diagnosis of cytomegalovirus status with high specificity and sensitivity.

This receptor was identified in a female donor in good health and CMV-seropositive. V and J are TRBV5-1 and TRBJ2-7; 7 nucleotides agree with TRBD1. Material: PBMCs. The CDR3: CASSLGDSPPYEQYF. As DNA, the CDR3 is TGCGCCAGCAGCTTGGGGGACAGCCCTCCCTACGAGCAGTACTTC.